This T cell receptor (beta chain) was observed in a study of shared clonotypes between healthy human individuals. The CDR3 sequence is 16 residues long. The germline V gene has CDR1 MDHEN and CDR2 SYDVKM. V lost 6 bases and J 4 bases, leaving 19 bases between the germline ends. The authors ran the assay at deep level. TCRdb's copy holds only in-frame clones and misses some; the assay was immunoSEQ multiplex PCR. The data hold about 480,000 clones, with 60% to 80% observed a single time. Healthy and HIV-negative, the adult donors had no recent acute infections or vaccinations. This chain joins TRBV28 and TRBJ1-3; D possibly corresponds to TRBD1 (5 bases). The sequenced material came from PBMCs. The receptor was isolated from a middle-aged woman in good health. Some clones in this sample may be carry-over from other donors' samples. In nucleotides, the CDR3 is TGTGCCAGCAGAGACCTCGACAGAAGACCCGGAAACACCATATATTTT. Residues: CASRDLDRRPGNTIYF.